The 15 T cell receptor beta chains below were found in one sample sequenced in a study of T cells in Graves' hyperthyroidism and ophthalmopathy. Amplification targeted TCR beta CDR3 regions from RNA transcripts. The study used the HTBI primer set for a first-round RT-PCR of the TCR CDR3. Each CDR3 protein is one row after TCRdb ran MiXCR on the multiplex PCR reads. The data hold more than 350,000 distinct CDR3 sequences, with over 12% observed a single time. Input material: blood. These receptors were taken from a woman aged 55-69 years with Graves' ophthalmopathy.

V usage is TRBV7-9 and J usage is TRBJ2-4; 12 nucleotides match TRBD2. The length of the CDR3 is 17 residues. CDR1 and CDR2 (germline): SEHNR, FQNEAQ (reference sequence). V shed 5 bases, J shed 3 bases, and the junction held 8 bases outside the gene matches. The CDR3, as DNA: TGTGCCAGCAGCCGACTAGCGGGAGAGGTGGTCAAAAACATTCAGTACTTC. Protein sequence: CASSRLAGEVVKNIQYF.

In this sample, this clonotype turned up many times. This rearrangement joins TRBV7-9 to TRBJ2-1; TRBD2 agrees at 12 bases. This CDR3 region has 16 residues. V lost 5 bases and J lost 4; bases outside the gene matches: 6. In germline, CDR1 is SEHNR, CDR2 FQNEAQ (reference sequence). The CDR3 here is CASSPLTSGSYNEQFF. The CDR3 DNA reads TGTGCCAGCAGCCCGCTGACTAGCGGGAGTTACAATGAGCAGTTCTTC.

This clonotype occurred many times. The chain uses TRBV7-9 and TRBJ2-7; D uncertain. Germline V gene sequence: CDR1 SEHNR, CDR2 FQNEAQ (reference sequence). This CDR3 spans 12 amino acids. Between the trimmed V and J ends, which lost 3 bases and 3 bases, there was a span of 6 bases. CDR3 in amino acids: CASSFLNYEQYF. CDR3 sequence (DNA): TGTGCCAGCAGCTTCCTCAACTACGAGCAGTACTTC.

This clonotype was picked up many times. This chain joins TRBV2 and TRBJ2-1; a weak D match, TRBD1 (6 bases). V was cut by 7 bases and J by 5 bases, with 12 bases left in between. The length of the CDR3 is 13 residues. Germline values: CDR1 SNHLY, CDR2 FYNNEI. The CDR3 is CASTQYRDNEQFF. In DNA form, the CDR3 reads TGTGCCAGCACCCAGTACAGGGACAATGAGCAGTTCTTC.

Turning to this clonotype: This sequence may be a read error, since a much larger clone differs from it by one base. This chain connects TRBV5-1 to TRBJ1-2, with D perhaps TRBD1 (5 bases). Trimming took off 0 bases at V and 8 bases at J, with 11 bases between the two ends. This CDR3 has 13 amino acids. Germline V CDR1 and CDR2: SGHRS, YFSETQ. In DNA form, the CDR3 reads TGCGCCAGCAGCTTGGAACAGGTGGTAGGCTACACCTTC. This sequence encodes CASSLEQVVGYTF.

This chain joins TRBV6-1 and TRBJ2-3; TRBD2 matches at 12 bases. V was clipped by 6 bases and J by 2 bases; unmatched bases: 9. The CDR3 consists of 17 residues. Germline values: CDR1 MNHNS, CDR2 SASEGT. CDR3 sequence: CASSDLPSGRATDTQYF. The DNA of the CDR3 is TGTGCCAGCAGCGATTTACCTAGCGGGAGGGCCACAGATACGCAGTATTTT.

The rearrangement links TRBV10-3 to TRBJ1-5; no clear D gene. Trimming took 0 bases from V and 4 from J, leaving 10 bases between them. From germline, CDR1 is ENHRY and CDR2 SYGVKD. The CDR3 runs 15 residues. The CDR3 DNA reads TGTGCCATCAGTGAGTCTGGGCAGCTTAATCAGCCCCAGCATTTT. Translation gives CAISESGQLNQPQHF.

Ten or more counts support this clonotype. The chain carries TRBV28 and TRBJ1-5; D is possibly TRBD1 (5 bases). The V end lost 2 bases, the J end lost 2 bases, and 13 bases lay between the germline ends. This CDR3 contains 16 residues. Looked up from germline, CDR1 is MDHEN and CDR2 is SYDVKM. CDR3 bases: TGTGCCAGCAGTTTACTAGGGGTCGCGGGCAATCAGCCCCAGCATTTT. Translated, it gives CASSLLGVAGNQPQHF.

The V call is TRBV12-3 or TRBV12-4, the J call TRBJ1-2, with TRBD1 identical over 7 bases. The CDR3 spans 15 residues. V gave up 5 bases and J gave up 1 base; unmatched junction bases: 7. The CDR3 is CASSPLRGRNYGYTF. The DNA of the CDR3 is TGTGCCAGCAGTCCGTTGAGGGGGCGTAACTATGGCTACACCTTC.

The table lists this clonotype with many counts. CDR3 in DNA: TGTGCCACCAGTGCGACGCCTTACGGGAGGGCCCATAATGAGCAGTTCTTC. Amino acid sequence: CATSATPYGRAHNEQFF. The chain joins TRBV24-1 to TRBJ2-1; 8 bases align to TRBD2. CDR1 and CDR2 from the germline V gene are KGHDR and SFDVKD. CDR3 length: 17 residues. V lost 5 bases to trimming and J lost 7 bases; unmatched junction nucleotides: 15.

This clonotype was detected only a few times. The V call is TRBV6-1, the J call TRBJ2-3; the match to TRBD2 covers 9 bases. CDR3 length: 14 amino acids. J lost 3 bases, V lost 3 bases, and 1 base had no gene match. CDR1 is MNHNS, CDR2 SASEGT, per germline. CDR3 nucleotide sequence: TGTGCCAGCAGTGATGCGGGAGGGACAGATACGCAGTATTTT. Translated, it gives CASSDAGGTDTQYF.

On this clonotype: A much larger clone differs by one base, so this may be a read error. The V and J genes are TRBV5-1 and TRBJ2-7, with a possible D match to TRBD1 (5 bases). This CDR3 has 14 amino acids. Germline V gene sequence: CDR1 SGHRS, CDR2 YFSETQ. With 0 bases removed from V and 3 bases from J, the gap between germline ends came to 10 bases. The CDR3 DNA is TGCGCCAGCAGCTTGGAGGGGTCTATCTACGAGCAGTACTTC. Protein: CASSLEGSIYEQYF. Full variable domain (rest looked up from reference TRBV5-1 and TRBJ2-7): KAGVTQTPRYLIKTRGQQVTLSCSPISGHRSVSWYQQTPGQGLQFLFEYFSETQRNKGNFPGRFSGRQFSNSRSEMNVSTLELGDSALYLCASSLEGSIYEQYFGPGTRLTVT.

The chain is built from TRBV20-1 and TRBJ2-6; 10 nucleotides line up with TRBD1. Germline V CDR1 and CDR2: DFQATT, SNEGSKA (reference sequence). The trim removed 6 bases at V and 4 bases at J, leaving 6 bases unmatched. The CDR3 has 15 amino acids. The CDR3 DNA sequence: TGCAGTGCCAGACAGGGGGCGGGCGGGGCCAACGTCCTGACTTTC. Protein sequence: CSARQGAGGANVLTF.

A remark on this clonotype: A single base separates this from a much larger clone, so it may be a read error. This chain uses TRBV28 with TRBJ1-6; D might be TRBD1 (5 bases). This CDR3 spans 16 amino acids. CDR1 MDHEN and CDR2 SYDVKM come from the germline V gene. CDR3 protein: CASSLSPGGYNSPLRF. CDR3 DNA: TGTGCCAGCAGTTTATCCCCCGGGGGTTATAATTCACCCCTCCGCTTT.

In the case of this clonotype: An end of the junction differs from the germline gene, which may be a read error. The chain is built from TRBV29-1 and TRBJ2-6; the D call may be TRBD1 or TRBD2 (5 bases each). The CDR3 sequence is 13 residues long. CDR1 SQVTM and CDR2 ANQGSEA come from the germline V gene. The CDR3 protein is CSVGGVGANALTF. In nucleotides, the CDR3 is TGCAGCGTTGGAGGGGTAGGGGCCAACGCCCTGACTTTC.